Shown below are 6 T cell receptor beta chains from a single sample sequenced in a study of blood T cell repertoires in COVID-19. Sequencing was performed with immunoSEQ multiplex PCR; in TCRdb, only in-frame clones are kept and a portion is missing. The data hold tens of thousands of clones, with about 91% observed a single time. Sequenced input: peripheral blood. The receptor set was obtained from a human donor in a cohort sampled during active COVID-19.

V usage is TRBV25-1 and J usage is TRBJ2-5, with 7 nucleotides matching TRBD1. In germline, CDR1 is MGHDK, CDR2 SYGVNS. The CDR3 has 13 residues. J gave up 7 bases and V 3 bases, and 5 bases lay outside the gene matches. The CDR3 DNA is TGTGCCAGCAGTGAGACAGGGAAGGGGACCCAGTACTTC. Translating it yields CASSETGKGTQYF.

CDR3 in DNA: TGTGCCACCAGCGATGGACAGGGCCAGATAGCCGGGGAGCTGTTTTTT. This codes for CATSDGQGQIAGELFF. The J gene is TRBJ2-2, the V gene TRBV24-1; 8 bases match TRBD1. The trim removed 7 bases at V and 6 bases at J, leaving 12 bases unmatched. Germline V gives CDR1 KGHDR, CDR2 SFDVKD. There are 16 residues in the CDR3.

The chain uses TRBV28 and TRBJ1-1, with D maybe TRBD1 (5 bases). The CDR3 is 13 amino acids. Germline CDR1 and CDR2: MDHEN and SYDVKM. V was trimmed by 5 bases and J by 4 bases, leaving 11 bases between them. In nucleotides, the CDR3 is TGTGCCAGCAGTCGAGACACAGGCACTGAAGCTTTCTTT. Residues: CASSRDTGTEAFF.

The rearrangement joins TRBV20-1 to TRBJ2-3; D is possibly TRBD1 (5 bases). Per germline, CDR1 DFQATT and CDR2 SNEGSKA (reference sequence). Trimming pared 6 bases from V and 1 base from J, leaving 17 bases between. The CDR3 spans 15 residues. CDR3 sequence: CSASGQTRGTDTQYF. As DNA, the CDR3 is TGCAGTGCAAGTGGCCAAACCAGGGGCACAGATACGCAGTATTTT.

V gene TRBV11-2 combines with J gene TRBJ2-3; 7 nucleotides line up with TRBD2. The CDR3 sequence is 14 residues long. Germline assignment: CDR1 SGHAT and CDR2 FQNNGV. V lost 5 bases, J lost 1 base, and 3 bases stayed unmatched. CDR3 sequence: CASSTTSRTDTQYF. CDR3 nucleotide sequence: TGTGCCAGCAGCACGACTAGCCGCACAGATACGCAGTATTTT. The variable domain in full, with the rest retrieved from reference TRBV11-2 and TRBJ2-3, is EAGVAQSPRYKIIEKRQSVAFWCNPISGHATLYWYQQILGQGPKLLIQFQNNGVVDDSQLPKDRFSAERLKGVDSTLKIQPAKLEDSAVYLCASSTTSRTDTQYFGPGTRLTVL.

V gene TRBV5-4 combines with J gene TRBJ2-5, with D possibly TRBD2 on 6 matching bases. Per the germline V gene, CDR1 is SGHNT and CDR2 is YYREEE (reference sequence). The CDR3 is 15 residues long. Between the trimmed V and J ends, which lost 1 base and 4 bases, there was a span of 14 bases. For the CDR3, the DNA is TGTGCCAGCAGCTTGTTGTTCGGGGGACGAGAGACCCAGTACTTC. It encodes CASSLLFGGRETQYF.